The next 4 T cell receptor beta chains were all read from a single sample in a study of CD8+ T cells in alopecia areata. As for treatment: oral pan-JAK inhibitor, 5-10 mg twice daily. The authors extracted RNA and reverse transcribed it into cDNA as the sequencing template. Libraries were prepared by immunoSEQ multiplex PCR; TCRdb keeps only in-frame clonotypes and omits some of them. The sample consists of about 97,000 clones, about 60% of them appearing once. Sequences were derived from CD8+ T cells sorted from blood, sampled at roughly week 58, from a patient treated with tofacitinib. These receptors all come from a human donor with alopecia areata.

The J gene is TRBJ2-1, the V gene TRBV7-9, with 7 bases that match TRBD1. CDR1 and CDR2 (germline): SEHNR, FQNEAQ (reference sequence). V lost 3 bases and J lost 5; bases outside the gene matches: 7. The CDR3 loop spans 15 amino acids. CDR3 sequence reads: CASSFLDRTDNEQFF. The CDR3 DNA reads as TGTGCCAGCAGCTTCCTGGACAGGACCGACAATGAGCAGTTCTTC.

J is TRBJ1-2 and V is TRBV7-9; D unresolved. There are 13 residues in the CDR3. CDR1 and CDR2 from the germline V gene are SEHNR and FQNEAQ (reference sequence). V was cut by 6 bases and J by 6 bases, with 14 bases left in between. CDR3 in DNA: TGTGCCAGCAGATATGACCGCGTGGATGGCTACACCTTC. Translation: CASRYDRVDGYTF.

CDR3 loop: CASSPFGYEQYF. The CDR3 DNA is TGTGCCAGCAGCCCCTTTGGATACGAGCAGTACTTC. The chain has TRBV11-1 and TRBJ2-7; no reliable D call. The CDR3 is made up of 12 amino acids. Between the trimmed V and J ends, which lost 5 bases and 4 bases, there was a span of 9 bases. Germline V gene lookup returns CDR1 SGHAT and CDR2 FQDESV (reference sequence).

This clone showed up just a few times. V is TRBV9 and J is TRBJ2-1; 9 nucleotides line up with TRBD2. V trimming: 0 bases; J trimming: 8 bases; junction bases outside the gene matches: 9. Germline V lookup: CDR1 SGDLS, CDR2 YYNGEE. This CDR3 has 16 residues. The CDR3 spells CASSVARAGGPDEQFF. CDR3 in DNA: TGTGCCAGCAGCGTAGCTAGGGCGGGGGGGCCCGATGAGCAGTTCTTC.